The 6 T cell receptor beta chains reported below all come from one sample, sequenced in a study of cytomegalovirus exposure and HLA in healthy donors. 60 Vbeta and 13 Jbeta primers were used in PCR. The protocol was immunoSEQ multiplex PCR, while the TCRdb copy is restricted to in-frame clones and leaves out a portion. The table shows 150,000 or so clones, with about 75% occurring only once. Sequencing was done on a sample of PBMCs. Source of these receptors: a man aged 18 to 30 in good health and CMV-seropositive.

This clone was seen just once. The chain joins TRBV19 to TRBJ1-1; 8 bases agree with TRBD1. The CDR3 is 16 amino acids. V lost 10 bases, J lost 3 bases, and 16 bases stayed unmatched. Germline loops: CDR1 LNHDA, CDR2 SQIVND (reference sequence). CDR3 in amino acids: CAIRQSGTGRHTEAFF. CDR3 DNA sequence: TGTGCCATCCGACAATCCGGGACAGGACGGCACACTGAAGCTTTCTTT.

The genes are TRBV29-1 and TRBJ2-5; TRBD2 is a possible D gene (6 bases). The germline CDR1 and CDR2 sequences are SQVTM and ANQGSEA. Trimming cost V 5 bases and J 4 bases, with 14 bases left between them. The CDR3 covers 13 residues. The CDR3 DNA reads as TGCAGCGTTTCCCGGGCGGGGTCAGAGACCCAGTACTTC. It encodes CSVSRAGSETQYF.

V and J are TRBV11-2 and TRBJ2-5, with 9 bases that match TRBD1. Trimming took 5 bases from V and 9 from J; bases not matched to a gene: 10. The CDR3 covers 14 residues. Germline V gene lookup returns CDR1 SGHAT and CDR2 FQNNGV. The CDR3 sequence: CASSRDRGDSSQYF. The CDR3 region has the DNA TGTGCCAGCAGCCGAGACAGGGGGGACTCTTCCCAGTACTTC.

The CDR3 DNA reads as TGTGCCAGCAGCCCACAGCGACTAGCGGGAGAGACCCAGTACTTC. Residues: CASSPQRLAGETQYF. The V gene is TRBV7-2, the J gene TRBJ2-5; 10 nucleotides line up with TRBD2. In germline, CDR1 is SGHTA, CDR2 FQGNSA. Trimming at V came to 5 bases and at J to 4 bases, leaving 7 bases not matched to a gene. CDR3 length: 15 residues. Together with reference TRBV7-2 and TRBJ2-5, the CDR3 gives the full variable domain: GAGVSQSPSNKVTEKGKDVELRCDPISGHTALYWYRQSLGQGLEFLIYFQGNSAPDKSGLPSDRFSAERTGGSVSTLTIQRTQQEDSAVYLCASSPQRLAGETQYFGPGTRLLVL.

This clone was detected a few times. This rearrangement joins TRBV6-8 to TRBJ1-3; no clear D gene. Germline CDR1 reads MNHGY; CDR2 reads SAAAGT. Between the trimmed V and J ends, which lost 6 bases and 0 bases, there was a span of 15 bases. CDR3 length: 16 amino acids. The CDR3 DNA reads as TGTGCCAGCAGGTCGGCGCAGGCCTACTCTGGAAACACCATATATTTT. Its protein is CASRSAQAYSGNTIYF.

This clone was observed a few times. The V call is TRBV5-1, the J call TRBJ1-2; no definite D call. V was cut by 2 bases and J by 2 bases, with 16 bases left in between. Germline V lookup: CDR1 SGHRS, CDR2 YFSETQ. The CDR3 loop spans 16 amino acids. The CDR3 bases are TGCGCCAGCAGCTTTAATTATCCGGGTTGGAACTATGGCTACACCTTC. This translates into CASSFNYPGWNYGYTF. Drawing the rest from reference TRBV5-1 and TRBJ1-2, the complete variable domain is KAGVTQTPRYLIKTRGQQVTLSCSPISGHRSVSWYQQTPGQGLQFLFEYFSETQRNKGNFPGRFSGRQFSNSRSEMNVSTLELGDSALYLCASSFNYPGWNYGYTFGSGTRLTVV.